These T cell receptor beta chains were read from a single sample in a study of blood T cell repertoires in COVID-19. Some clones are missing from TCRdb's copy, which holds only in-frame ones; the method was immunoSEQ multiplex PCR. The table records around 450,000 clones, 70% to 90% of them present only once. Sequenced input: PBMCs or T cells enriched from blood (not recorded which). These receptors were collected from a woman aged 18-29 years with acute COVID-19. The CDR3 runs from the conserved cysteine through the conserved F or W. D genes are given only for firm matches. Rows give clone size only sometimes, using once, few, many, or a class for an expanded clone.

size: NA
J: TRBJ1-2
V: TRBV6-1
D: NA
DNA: TGTGCCAGCAGTGAACTGGGGTCGGTGCCGGGGTTTGGCTACACCTTC
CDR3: CASSELGSVPGFGYTF

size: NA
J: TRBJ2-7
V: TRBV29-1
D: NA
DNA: TGCAGCGTCCTAGAGCACTACGAGCAGTACTTC
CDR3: CSVLEHYEQYF

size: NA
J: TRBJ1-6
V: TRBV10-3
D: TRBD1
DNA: TGTGCCATCAGTGGAGGGACAGGGGGCGGGTATTCACCCCTCCACTTT
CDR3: CAISGGTGGGYSPLHF

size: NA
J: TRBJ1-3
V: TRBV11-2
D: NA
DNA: TGTGCCAGCAGCTTAGACGTGAGGGCGCGGGACACCATATATTTT
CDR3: CASSLDVRARDTIYF

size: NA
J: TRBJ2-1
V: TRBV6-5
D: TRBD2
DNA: TGTGCCAGCAGTTACCCCCCTAGCGGAGACAATGAGCAGTTCTTC
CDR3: CASSYPPSGDNEQFF

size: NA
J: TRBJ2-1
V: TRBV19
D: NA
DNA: TGTGCCAGTAACCTCCAGGGGTGTGAGCAGTTCTTC
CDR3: CASNLQGCEQFF

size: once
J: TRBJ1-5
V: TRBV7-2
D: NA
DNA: TGTGCCAGCAGCCCCAGGGTGGGCAATCAGCCCCAGCATTTT
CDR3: CASSPRVGNQPQHF

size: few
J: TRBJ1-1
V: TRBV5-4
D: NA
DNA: TGTGCCAGCAGCTTGGGCGGGAGTATGAACACTGAAGCTTTCTTT
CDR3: CASSLGGSMNTEAFF

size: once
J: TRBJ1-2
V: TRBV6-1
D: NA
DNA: TGTGCCAGCAGTGAGAATCCCGGGGTAGCTTACTATGGCTACACCTTC
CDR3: CASSENPGVAYYGYTF

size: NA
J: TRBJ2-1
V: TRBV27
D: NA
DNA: TGTGCCAGCAGTCAGTGGGCGTTTAGCTCCTACAATGAGCAGTTCTTC
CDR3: CASSQWAFSSYNEQFF

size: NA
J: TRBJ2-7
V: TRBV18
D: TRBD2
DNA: TGTGCCAGCTCATCGAGGGAGGGACGATACGAGCAGTACTTC
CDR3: CASSSREGRYEQYF

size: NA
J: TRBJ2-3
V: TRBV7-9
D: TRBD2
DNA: TGTGCCAGCAGCTTAAATTACAAGAGCGGGAGGGCCCAAGATACGCAGTATTTT
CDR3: CASSLNYKSGRAQDTQYF

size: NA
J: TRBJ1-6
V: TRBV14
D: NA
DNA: TGTGCCAGCAGCCCGTTCGGGAATTCACCCCTCCACTTT
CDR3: CASSPFGNSPLHF

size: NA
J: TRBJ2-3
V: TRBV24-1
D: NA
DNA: TGTGCCACCAGTCGAGGGGATACGCAGTATTTT
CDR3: CATSRGDTQYF

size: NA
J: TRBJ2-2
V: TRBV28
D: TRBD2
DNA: TGTGCCAGCAGTCCCGACCTAGAGCGGGAGTTTCCCGGGGAGCTGTTTTTT
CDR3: CASSPDLEREFPGELFF

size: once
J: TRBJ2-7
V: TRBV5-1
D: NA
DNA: TGCGCCAGCAGCTATTCCGGGAATTCCTACGAGCAGTACTTC
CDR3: CASSYSGNSYEQYF

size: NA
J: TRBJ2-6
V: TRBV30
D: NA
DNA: TGTGCCTGGGGTTTAAGGGAGTCTGGGGCCAACGTCCTGACTTTC
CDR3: CAWGLRESGANVLTF

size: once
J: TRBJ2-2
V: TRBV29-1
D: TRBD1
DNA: TGCAGCGTGGGACAGGGGGCGAACACCGGGGAGCTGTTTTTT
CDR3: CSVGQGANTGELFF

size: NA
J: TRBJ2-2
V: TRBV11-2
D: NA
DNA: TGTGCCAGCAGCTTAGTAGGGGGACCTAACCTCGGCGGGGAGCTGTTTTTT
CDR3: CASSLVGGPNLGGELFF

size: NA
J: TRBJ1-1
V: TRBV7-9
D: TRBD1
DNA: TGTGCCAGCAGCTTAGCCCAGGGGGCTGAAGCTTTCTTT
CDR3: CASSLAQGAEAFF

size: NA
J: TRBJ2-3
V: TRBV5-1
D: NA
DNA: TGCGCCAGCAGACTCTCCCAGGTGGATACGCAGTATTTT
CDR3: CASRLSQVDTQYF

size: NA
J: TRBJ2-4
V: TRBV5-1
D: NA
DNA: TGCGCCAGCAGCTTAAGCGGATCAGTAGCCAAAAACATTCAGTACTTC
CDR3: CASSLSGSVAKNIQYF

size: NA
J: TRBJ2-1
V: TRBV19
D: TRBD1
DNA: TGTGCCAGCCGGGGACAGGGGTTAGATGAGCAGTTCTTC
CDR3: CASRGQGLDEQFF

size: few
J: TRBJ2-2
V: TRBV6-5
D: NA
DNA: TGTGCCAGCAGTAGAGACACCGGGGAGCTGTTTTTT
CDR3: CASSRDTGELFF

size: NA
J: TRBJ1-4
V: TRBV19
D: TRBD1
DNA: TGTGCCAGTAGCATCAGCCGACAGGGTTTTGAAAAACTGTTTTTT
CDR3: CASSISRQGFEKLFF

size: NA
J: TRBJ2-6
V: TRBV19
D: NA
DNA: TGTGCCAGTAGTTACCGGGGATTCGCTGGGGCCAACGTCCTGACTTTC
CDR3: CASSYRGFAGANVLTF

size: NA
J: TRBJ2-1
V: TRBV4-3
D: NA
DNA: TGCGCCAGCAGCCAAGGTCGCCTAGCATATTCCGGGGAGCAGTTCTTC
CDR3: CASSQGRLAYSGEQFF

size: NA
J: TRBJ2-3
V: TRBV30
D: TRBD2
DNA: TGTGCCTGGAGGACTGGGGGACTAGCGGTCGGTACGCAGTATTTT
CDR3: CAWRTGGLAVGTQYF

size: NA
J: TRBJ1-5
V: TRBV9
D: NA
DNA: TGTGCCAGCAGCGTAGAAGGGGCCACCCATCAGCCCCAGCATTTT
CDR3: CASSVEGATHQPQHF

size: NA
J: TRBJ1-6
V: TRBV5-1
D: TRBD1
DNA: TGCGCCAGCAGCTTGGATACGGCAGGGGGCAATTCACCCCTCCACTTT
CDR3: CASSLDTAGGNSPLHF

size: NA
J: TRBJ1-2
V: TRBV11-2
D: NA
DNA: TGTGCCAGCAGCTTAGAAGAGTGGAAGGGGCAGGCCGAAAATCAAGGAGGCTACACCTTC
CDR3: CASSLEEWKGQAENQGGYTF

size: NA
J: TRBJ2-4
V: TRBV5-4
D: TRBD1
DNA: TGTGCCAGCAGCTTCGGACAGGGGGCTGACATTCAGTACTTC
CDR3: CASSFGQGADIQYF

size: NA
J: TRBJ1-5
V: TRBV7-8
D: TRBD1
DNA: TGTGCCAGCAGCTTAGTTGGCAGGGGGCGCGTTGGCAATCAGCCCCAGCATTTT
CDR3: CASSLVGRGRVGNQPQHF

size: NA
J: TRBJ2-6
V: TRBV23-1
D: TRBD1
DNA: TGCGCCAGCAGTGCCACCCTCCGGGACAGGGGGCTAGGAGGGGCCAACGTCCTGACTTTC
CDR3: CASSATLRDRGLGGANVLTF

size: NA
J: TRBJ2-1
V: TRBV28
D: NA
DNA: TGTGCCAGCAGTGTCACATATGAGCAGTTCTTC
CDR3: CASSVTYEQFF

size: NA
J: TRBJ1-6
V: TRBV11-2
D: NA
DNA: TGTGCCAGCAGTTCACCGAAAACAGGGATCAATTCACCCCTCCACTTT
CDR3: CASSSPKTGINSPLHF

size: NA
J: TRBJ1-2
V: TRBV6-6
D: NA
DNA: TGTGCCAGCAGTTTCCCGACAGGAAATGAGGGCTACACCTTC
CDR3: CASSFPTGNEGYTF

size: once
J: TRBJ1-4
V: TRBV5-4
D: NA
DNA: TGTGCCAGCAGCTTGACAGTCGAAGGTGAAAAACTGTTTTTT
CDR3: CASSLTVEGEKLFF

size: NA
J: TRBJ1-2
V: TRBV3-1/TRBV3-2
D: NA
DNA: TGTGCCAGCAGCCAAGTTGCAGGGGTGGATGGCTACACCTTC
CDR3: CASSQVAGVDGYTF

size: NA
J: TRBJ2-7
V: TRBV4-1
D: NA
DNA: TGCGCCAGCAGCCAAGAATTGGGCCTGACCTACGAGCAGTACTTC
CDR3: CASSQELGLTYEQYF

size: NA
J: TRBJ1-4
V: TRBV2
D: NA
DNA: TGTGCCAGCAGTGAACGCGGGGCAACTAATGAAAAACTGTTTTTT
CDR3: CASSERGATNEKLFF

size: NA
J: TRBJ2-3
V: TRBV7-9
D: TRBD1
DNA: TGTGCCAGCAGTCAACAGGGGATGAGCACAGATACGCAGTATTTT
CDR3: CASSQQGMSTDTQYF

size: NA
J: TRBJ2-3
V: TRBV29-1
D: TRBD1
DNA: TGCAGCGTTGGACAGGGGGCCACGACAGATACGCAGTATTTT
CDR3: CSVGQGATTDTQYF

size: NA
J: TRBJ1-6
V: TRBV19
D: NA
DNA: TGTGCCAGTAGGTTGGGCAAATCACCCCTCCACTTT
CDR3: CASRLGKSPLHF

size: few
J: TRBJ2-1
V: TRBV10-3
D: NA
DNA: TGTGCCATCAGTGAGGCTAGAGGAGGAATTAATGAGCAGTTCTTC
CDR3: CAISEARGGINEQFF